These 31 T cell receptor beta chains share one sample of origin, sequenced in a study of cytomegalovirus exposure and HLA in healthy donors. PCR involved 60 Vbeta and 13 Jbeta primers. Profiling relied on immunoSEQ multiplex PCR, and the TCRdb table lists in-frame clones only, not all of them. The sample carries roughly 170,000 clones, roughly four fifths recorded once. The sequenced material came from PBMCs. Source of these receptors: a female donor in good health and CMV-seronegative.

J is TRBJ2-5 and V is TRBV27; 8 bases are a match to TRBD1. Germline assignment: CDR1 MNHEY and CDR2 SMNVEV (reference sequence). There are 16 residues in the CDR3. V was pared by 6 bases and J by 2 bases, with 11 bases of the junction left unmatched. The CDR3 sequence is CASSETGRGRQETQYF. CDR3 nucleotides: TGTGCCAGCAGCGAAACAGGCAGGGGGCGGCAAGAGACCCAGTACTTC.

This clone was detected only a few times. The CDR3 coding sequence is TGCAGCGTTGGCGGACAGACAATCTACACCTTC. Its protein product is CSVGGQTIYTF. V and J are TRBV29-1 and TRBJ1-2, with D perhaps TRBD1 (6 bases). The germline gives CDR1 SQVTM, CDR2 ANQGSEA. The CDR3 runs 11 residues. V lost 4 bases, J lost 10 bases, and 13 bases lay in between.

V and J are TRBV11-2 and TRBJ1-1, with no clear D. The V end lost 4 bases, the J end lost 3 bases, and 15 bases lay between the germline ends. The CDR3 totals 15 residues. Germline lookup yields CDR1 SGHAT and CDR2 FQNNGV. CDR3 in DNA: TGTGCCAGCAGCTGGGTGAGGGTAGTGGACACTGAAGCTTTCTTT. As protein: CASSWVRVVDTEAFF. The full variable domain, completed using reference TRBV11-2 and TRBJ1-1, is EAGVAQSPRYKIIEKRQSVAFWCNPISGHATLYWYQQILGQGPKLLIQFQNNGVVDDSQLPKDRFSAERLKGVDSTLKIQPAKLEDSAVYLCASSWVRVVDTEAFFGQGTRLTVV.

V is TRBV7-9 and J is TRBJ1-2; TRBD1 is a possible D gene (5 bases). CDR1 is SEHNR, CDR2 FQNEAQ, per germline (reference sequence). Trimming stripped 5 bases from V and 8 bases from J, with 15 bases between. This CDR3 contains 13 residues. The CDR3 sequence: CASSRPGGEGYTF. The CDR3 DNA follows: TGTGCCAGCAGCCGTCCCGGAGGGGAGGGCTACACCTTC.

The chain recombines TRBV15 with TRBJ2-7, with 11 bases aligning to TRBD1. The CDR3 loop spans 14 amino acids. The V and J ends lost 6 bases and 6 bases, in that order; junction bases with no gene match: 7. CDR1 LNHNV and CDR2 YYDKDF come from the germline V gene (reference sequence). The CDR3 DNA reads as TGTGCCACCAGGAAGGACAGGGGGCTTGCCGAGCAGTACTTC. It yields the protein CATRKDRGLAEQYF.

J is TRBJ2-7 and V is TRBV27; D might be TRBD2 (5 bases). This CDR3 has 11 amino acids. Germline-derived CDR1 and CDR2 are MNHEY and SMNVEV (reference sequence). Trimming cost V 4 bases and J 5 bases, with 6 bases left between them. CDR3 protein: CASSSGDEQYF. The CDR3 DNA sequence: TGTGCCAGCAGTTCCGGGGACGAGCAGTACTTC.

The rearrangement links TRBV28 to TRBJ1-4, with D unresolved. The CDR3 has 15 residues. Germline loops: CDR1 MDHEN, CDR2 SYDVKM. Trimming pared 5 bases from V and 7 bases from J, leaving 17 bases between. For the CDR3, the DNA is TGTGCCAGCAGTCCCCCGTGGAGGGAGTCTGAAAAACTGTTTTTT. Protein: CASSPPWRESEKLFF.

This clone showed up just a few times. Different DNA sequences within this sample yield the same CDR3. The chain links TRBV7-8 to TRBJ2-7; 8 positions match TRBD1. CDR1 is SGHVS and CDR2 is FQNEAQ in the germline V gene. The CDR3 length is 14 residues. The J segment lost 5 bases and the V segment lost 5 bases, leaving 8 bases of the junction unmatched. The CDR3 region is CASSNWTGIHEQYF. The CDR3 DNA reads TGTGCCAGCAGCAACTGGACAGGGATCCACGAGCAGTACTTC.

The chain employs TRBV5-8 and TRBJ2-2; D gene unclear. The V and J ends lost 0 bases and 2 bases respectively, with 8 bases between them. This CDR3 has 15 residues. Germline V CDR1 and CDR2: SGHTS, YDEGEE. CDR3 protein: CASSLAADNTGELFF. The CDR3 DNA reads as TGTGCCAGCAGCTTGGCCGCGGATAACACCGGGGAGCTGTTTTTT.

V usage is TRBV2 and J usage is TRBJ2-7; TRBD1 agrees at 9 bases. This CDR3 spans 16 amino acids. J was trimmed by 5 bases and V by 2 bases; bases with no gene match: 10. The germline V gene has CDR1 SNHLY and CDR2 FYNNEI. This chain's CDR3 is CASSERRGQGPHEQYF. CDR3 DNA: TGTGCCAGCAGTGAACGGAGGGGACAGGGACCCCACGAGCAGTACTTC.

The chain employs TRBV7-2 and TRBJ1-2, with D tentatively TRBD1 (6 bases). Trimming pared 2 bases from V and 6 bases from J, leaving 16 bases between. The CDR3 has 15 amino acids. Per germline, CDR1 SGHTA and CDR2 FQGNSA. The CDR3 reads CASSLSAGAYHGYTF. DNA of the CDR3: TGTGCCAGCAGCTTATCGGCAGGGGCCTATCATGGCTACACCTTC.

The CDR3: CASSLRGGGSSYNEQFF. The CDR3 nucleotides read TGTGCCAGCAGCTTAAGGGGCGGCGGTAGCTCCTACAATGAGCAGTTCTTC. The V call is TRBV7-3, the J call TRBJ2-1; D possibly corresponds to TRBD1 (5 bases). The CDR3 consists of 17 residues. Germline V lookup: CDR1 SGHTA, CDR2 FQGTGA. V lost 1 base to trimming and J lost 0 bases, with 13 bases between them.

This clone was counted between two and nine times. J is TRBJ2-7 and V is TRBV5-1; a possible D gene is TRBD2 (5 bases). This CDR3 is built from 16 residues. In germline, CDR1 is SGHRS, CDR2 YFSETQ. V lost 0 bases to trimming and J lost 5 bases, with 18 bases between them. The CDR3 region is CASSLGLGSADHEQYF. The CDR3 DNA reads TGCGCCAGCAGCTTGGGTCTGGGCTCAGCGGACCACGAGCAGTACTTC. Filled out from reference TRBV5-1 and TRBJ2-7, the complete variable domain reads KAGVTQTPRYLIKTRGQQVTLSCSPISGHRSVSWYQQTPGQGLQFLFEYFSETQRNKGNFPGRFSGRQFSNSRSEMNVSTLELGDSALYLCASSLGLGSADHEQYFGPGTRLTVT.

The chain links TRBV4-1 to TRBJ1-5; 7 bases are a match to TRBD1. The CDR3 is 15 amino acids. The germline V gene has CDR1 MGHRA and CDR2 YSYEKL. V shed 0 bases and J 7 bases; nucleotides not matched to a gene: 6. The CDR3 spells CASSQDVTGRQPQHF. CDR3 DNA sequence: TGCGCCAGCAGCCAAGATGTGACAGGGAGACAGCCCCAGCATTTT.

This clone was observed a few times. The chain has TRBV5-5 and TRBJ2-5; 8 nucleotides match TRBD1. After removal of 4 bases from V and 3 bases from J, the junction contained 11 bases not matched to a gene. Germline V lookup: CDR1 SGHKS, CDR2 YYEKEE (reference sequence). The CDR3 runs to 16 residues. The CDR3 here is CASSTPGQAVEETQYF. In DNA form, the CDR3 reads TGTGCCAGCAGCACGCCGGGACAGGCCGTAGAAGAGACCCAGTACTTC.

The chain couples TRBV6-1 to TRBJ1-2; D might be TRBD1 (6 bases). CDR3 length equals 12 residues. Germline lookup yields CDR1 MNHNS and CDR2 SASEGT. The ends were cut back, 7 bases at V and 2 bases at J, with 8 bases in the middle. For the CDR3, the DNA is TGTGCCAGCAATCAGGGGAACTATGGCTACACCTTC. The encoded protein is CASNQGNYGYTF.

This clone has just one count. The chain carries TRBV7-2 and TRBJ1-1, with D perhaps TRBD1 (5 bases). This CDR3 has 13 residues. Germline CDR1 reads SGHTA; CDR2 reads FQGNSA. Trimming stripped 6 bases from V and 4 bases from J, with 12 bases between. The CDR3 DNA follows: TGTGCCAGCAGTCCCAGGGTTGCCACTGAAGCTTTCTTT. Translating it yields CASSPRVATEAFF.

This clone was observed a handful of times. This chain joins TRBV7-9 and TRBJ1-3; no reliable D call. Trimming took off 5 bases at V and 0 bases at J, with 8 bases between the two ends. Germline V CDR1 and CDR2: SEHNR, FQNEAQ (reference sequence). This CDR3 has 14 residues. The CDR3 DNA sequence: TGTGCCAGCAGCCCCCACTCCTCTGGAAACACCATATATTTT. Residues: CASSPHSSGNTIYF.

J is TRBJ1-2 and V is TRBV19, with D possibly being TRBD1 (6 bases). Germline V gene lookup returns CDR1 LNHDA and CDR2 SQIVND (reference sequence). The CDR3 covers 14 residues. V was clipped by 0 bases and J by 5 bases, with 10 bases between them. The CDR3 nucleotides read TGTGCCAGTAGTATAGACTACAGGGCGTATGGCTACACCTTC. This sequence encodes CASSIDYRAYGYTF.

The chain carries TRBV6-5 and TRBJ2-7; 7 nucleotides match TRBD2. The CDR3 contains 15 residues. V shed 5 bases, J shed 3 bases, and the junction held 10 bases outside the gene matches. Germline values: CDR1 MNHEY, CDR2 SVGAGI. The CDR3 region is CASSLTLGLGYEQYF. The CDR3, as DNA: TGTGCCAGCAGTCTAACTTTAGGACTAGGCTACGAGCAGTACTTC.

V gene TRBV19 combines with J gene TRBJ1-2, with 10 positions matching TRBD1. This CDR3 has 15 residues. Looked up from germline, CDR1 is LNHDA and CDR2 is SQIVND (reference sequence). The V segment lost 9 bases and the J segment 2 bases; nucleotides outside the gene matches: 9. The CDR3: CASAPDRGPNYGYTF. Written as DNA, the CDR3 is TGTGCCAGCGCACCTGACAGGGGGCCCAACTATGGCTACACCTTC.

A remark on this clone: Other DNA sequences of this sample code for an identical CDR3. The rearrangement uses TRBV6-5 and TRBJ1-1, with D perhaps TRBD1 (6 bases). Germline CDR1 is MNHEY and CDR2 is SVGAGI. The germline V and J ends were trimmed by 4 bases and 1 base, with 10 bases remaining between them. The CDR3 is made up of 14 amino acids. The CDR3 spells CASSSTGTNTEAFF. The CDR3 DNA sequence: TGTGCCAGCAGTTCCACAGGGACGAACACTGAAGCTTTCTTT.

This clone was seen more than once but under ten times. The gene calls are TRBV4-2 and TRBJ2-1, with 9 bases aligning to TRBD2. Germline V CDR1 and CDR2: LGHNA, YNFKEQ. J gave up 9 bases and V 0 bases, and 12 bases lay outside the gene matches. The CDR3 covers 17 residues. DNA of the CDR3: TGTGCCAGCAGCCAAGAGGTCGCGGGAGGGATGAGGGCTGAGCAGTTCTTC. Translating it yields CASSQEVAGGMRAEQFF.

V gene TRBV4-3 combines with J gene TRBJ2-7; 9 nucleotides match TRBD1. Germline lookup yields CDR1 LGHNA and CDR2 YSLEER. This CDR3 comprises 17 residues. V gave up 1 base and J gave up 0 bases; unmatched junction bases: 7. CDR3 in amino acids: CASSQVVTGGASYEQYF. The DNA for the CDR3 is TGCGCCAGCAGCCAAGTCGTAACAGGGGGCGCCTCCTACGAGCAGTACTTC.

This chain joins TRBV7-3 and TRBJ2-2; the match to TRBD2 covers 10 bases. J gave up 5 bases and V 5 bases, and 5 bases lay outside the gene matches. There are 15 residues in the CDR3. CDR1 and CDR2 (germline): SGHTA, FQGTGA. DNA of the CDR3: TGTGCCAGCAGCCGCGGACTAGCGGAGACCGGGGAGCTGTTTTTT. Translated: CASSRGLAETGELFF.

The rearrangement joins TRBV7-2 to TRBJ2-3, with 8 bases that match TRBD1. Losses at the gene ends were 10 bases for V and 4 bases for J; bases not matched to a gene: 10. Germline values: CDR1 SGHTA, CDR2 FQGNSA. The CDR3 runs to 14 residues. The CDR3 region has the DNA TGTGCCAACGGGCGGACAGGGAGAGCAGATACGCAGTATTTT. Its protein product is CANGRTGRADTQYF.

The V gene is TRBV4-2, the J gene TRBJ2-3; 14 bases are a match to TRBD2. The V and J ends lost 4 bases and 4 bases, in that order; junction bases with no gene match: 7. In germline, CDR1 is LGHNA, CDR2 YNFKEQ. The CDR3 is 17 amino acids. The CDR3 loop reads CASSLQPGLAGADTQYF. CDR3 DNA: TGTGCCAGCAGCCTTCAACCGGGACTAGCGGGGGCAGATACGCAGTATTTT.

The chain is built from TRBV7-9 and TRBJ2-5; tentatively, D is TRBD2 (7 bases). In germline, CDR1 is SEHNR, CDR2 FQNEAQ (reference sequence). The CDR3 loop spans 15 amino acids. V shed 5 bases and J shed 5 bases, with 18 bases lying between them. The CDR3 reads CASSRRGASSETQYF. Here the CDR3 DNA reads TGTGCCAGCAGCCGCCGGGGGGCCTCCTCGGAGACCCAGTACTTC.

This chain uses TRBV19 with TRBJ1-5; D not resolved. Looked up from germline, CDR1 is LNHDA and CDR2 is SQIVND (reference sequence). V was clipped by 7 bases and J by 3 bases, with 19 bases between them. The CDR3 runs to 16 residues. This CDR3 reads CASTSLEALNNQPQHF. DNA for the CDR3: TGTGCCAGTACCTCTTTGGAGGCCCTCAACAATCAGCCCCAGCATTTT.

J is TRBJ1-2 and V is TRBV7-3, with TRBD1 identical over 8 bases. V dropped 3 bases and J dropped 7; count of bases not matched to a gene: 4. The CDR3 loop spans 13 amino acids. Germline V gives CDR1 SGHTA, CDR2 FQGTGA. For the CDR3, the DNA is TGTGCCAGCAGCTTCAGTGGACAGGGTGGCTACACCTTC. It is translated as CASSFSGQGGYTF.

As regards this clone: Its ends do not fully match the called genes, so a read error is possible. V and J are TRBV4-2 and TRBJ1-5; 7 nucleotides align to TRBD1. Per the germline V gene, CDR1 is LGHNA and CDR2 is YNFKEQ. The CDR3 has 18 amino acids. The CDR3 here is CASNQDNPTGICNQPQHF. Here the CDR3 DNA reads TGTGCCAGCAACCAAGATAATCCGACAGGGATTTGCAATCAGCCCCAGCATTTT.